The 9 T cell receptor beta chains in this list originate from one sample, sequenced in a study of Tregs in tolerant kidney transplant recipients (dated by TCRdb to the late 2010s). The method behind the library was the immunoSEQ multiplex PCR assay. The table comes from immuneACCESS by way of TCRdb, which keeps in-frame sequences with V and J called. Part of the clones is missing from these tables; in studies checked, under half for an unresolved V gene and the rest for unknown reasons. The table for this sample lists 200,000 to 300,000 clones; roughly 84% of them were counted only once. The top ten constitute about 0.68% of the sample. The sequencing input was CD4+ T cells from blood. The receptors derive from a human donor in good health.

The V call is TRBV2, the J call TRBJ2-2; D is undetermined. This CDR3 spans 13 amino acids. V gave up 6 bases and J gave up 4 bases, with 9 bases separating them. Germline CDR1 and CDR2: SNHLY and FYNNEI. DNA for the CDR3: TGTGCCAGCAGAGCTGGGGTCACCGGGGAGCTGTTTTTT. As protein: CASRAGVTGELFF.

The rearrangement links TRBV10-3 to TRBJ1-2, with 10 bases fitting TRBD1. The V segment lost 8 bases and the J segment 2 bases; nucleotides outside the gene matches: 5. This CDR3 is 14 amino acids long. Germline-derived CDR1 and CDR2 are ENHRY and SYGVKD. In nucleotides, the CDR3 is TGTGCCATCGGGGGGACAGGGGCGAACTATGGCTACACCTTC. Amino acids: CAIGGTGANYGYTF.

The chain recombines TRBV6-5 with TRBJ2-3, with D unclear. Germline CDR1 reads MNHEY; CDR2 reads SVGAGI. The germline V and J ends were trimmed by 3 bases and 0 bases, with 13 bases remaining between them. CDR3 size: 16 residues. The CDR3, as DNA: TGTGCCAGCAGTTATGGGTCGCCCTGGAGCACAGATACGCAGTATTTT. Protein product: CASSYGSPWSTDTQYF.

To note about this clone: The junction differs from germline at one of its ends, possibly a read error. The chain is built from TRBV6-1 and TRBJ1-5, with TRBD1 matching over 8 bases. Looked up from germline, CDR1 is MNHNS and CDR2 is SASEGT. There are 16 residues in the CDR3. CDR3 loop: CAISEGTGLVNQPQHF. The CDR3 DNA follows: TGTGCCATCAGTGAGGGGACAGGCCTCGTCAATCAGCCCCAGCATTTT.

This clone was seen a handful of times. The chain carries TRBV2 and TRBJ1-2; 8 bases are shared with TRBD1. The CDR3 runs to 12 residues. Germline CDR1 is SNHLY and CDR2 is FYNNEI. The J segment lost 8 bases and the V segment lost 11 bases, leaving 10 bases of the junction unmatched. Here the CDR3 DNA reads TGTGCCGGCGTCAGGGGGCGTCGGGGCTACACCTTC. Residues: CAGVRGRRGYTF.

The rearrangement joins TRBV6-5 to TRBJ1-2; D is unresolved. With 2 bases removed from V and 1 base from J, the gap between germline ends came to 5 bases. Per the germline V gene, CDR1 is MNHEY and CDR2 is SVGAGI. CDR3 size: 13 residues. CDR3 residues: CASSYRNNYGYTF. The CDR3 DNA is TGTGCCAGCAGTTACCGGAATAACTATGGCTACACCTTC.

Comment on this clone: Other DNA sequences in the sample encode the same CDR3. The genes are TRBV5-6 and TRBJ2-7, with 7 bases lining up with TRBD1. V shed 2 bases and J 1 base; nucleotides not matched to a gene: 3. The CDR3 contains 14 residues. The germline V gene has CDR1 SGHDT and CDR2 YYEEEE. CDR3 sequence reads: CASSFDRVSYEQYF. CDR3 in DNA: TGTGCCAGCAGCTTCGACAGGGTGTCCTACGAGCAGTACTTC.

J is TRBJ2-2 and V is TRBV19, with D perhaps matching TRBD2 (6 bases). V lost 3 bases and J lost 6, with 8 bases in between. The germline V gene encodes CDR1 LNHDA and CDR2 SQIVND (reference sequence). CDR3 length: 13 residues. The CDR3 sequence is CASSITGAGELFF. The CDR3 DNA reads as TGTGCCAGTAGTATCACGGGGGCCGGGGAGCTGTTTTTT. Complete variable domain (other parts from reference TRBV19 and TRBJ2-2): DGGITQSPKYLFRKEGQNVTLSCEQNLNHDAMYWYRQDPGQGLRLIYYSQIVNDFQKGDIAEGYSVSREKKESFPLTVTSAQKNPTAFYLCASSITGAGELFFGEGSRLTVL.

The sample holds one count of this clone. The chain links TRBV18 to TRBJ1-4; D call uncertain. This CDR3 contains 13 residues. CDR1 and CDR2 from the germline V gene are KGHSH and LQKENI. V was clipped by 2 bases and J by 4 bases, with 5 bases between them. The CDR3 sequence: CASSPGNNEKLFF. In DNA form, the CDR3 reads TGTGCCAGCTCACCAGGAAATAATGAAAAACTGTTTTTT.